The 10 T cell receptor beta chains in this list originate from one sample, sequenced in a study of low-dose radiotherapy and immunotherapy resistance in tumors. First-strand cDNA used TRAV- and TRBV-specific primers, covering alpha and beta chains. The PCR that amplified TCRs ran for about 20 cycles, relying on a constant-region primer and a V-primer adapter. TCRdb analysed the reads with MiXCR anew, one entry per CDR3 protein. The sample lists 60,000 to 75,000 distinct CDR3 sequences, roughly 29% occurring once. Time point defined: before trial treatment. The input for sequencing was PBMCs, taken before treatment. All receptors derive from a male donor with rectosigmoid adenocarcinoma.

Only a few counts were recorded for this clonotype. The CDR3 reads CASSQCSGQGDTIQYF. The CDR3 nucleotides are TGCGCCAGCAGTCAATGTAGTGGACAGGGGGATACCATTCAGTACTTC. This sequence joins TRBV23-1 and TRBJ2-4; 10 bases are a match to TRBD1. TRBV23-1 is known as an ORF, though its function is uncertain. The CDR3 is made up of 16 amino acids. V lost 1 base, J lost 9 bases, and 9 bases stayed unmatched.

This clonotype was seen ten or more times. V gene TRBV7-2 combines with J gene TRBJ1-2, with D possibly matching TRBD1 (5 bases). The CDR3 runs to 14 residues. Between the trimmed V and J ends, which lost 1 base and 6 bases, there was a span of 12 bases. Germline values: CDR1 SGHTA, CDR2 FQGNSA. CDR3: CASSLVGRVDGYTF. CDR3 DNA sequence: TGTGCCAGCAGCTTAGTTGGCAGGGTTGATGGCTACACCTTC.

In regard to this clonotype: A much larger clone differs from this one at a single base, so this may be a read error. The DNA of the CDR3 is TGTGCCAGCAGCCCAGAGCCCAAAAACATTCAGTACTTC. Encoded protein: CASSPEPKNIQYF. The chain is built from TRBV7-6 and TRBJ2-4; unclear D gene. This CDR3 comprises 13 residues. Germline values: CDR1 SGHVS, CDR2 FNYEAQ. V lost 5 bases and J lost 2, with 7 bases in between. The full variable domain, completed using reference TRBV7-6 and TRBJ2-4, is GAGVSQSPRYKVTKRGQDVALRCDPISGHVSLYWYRQALGQGPEFLTYFNYEAQQDKSGLPNDRFSAERPEGSISTLTIQRTEQRDSAMYRCASSPEPKNIQYFGAGTRLSVL.

In its sample, this clonotype was seen many times. This chain links TRBV7-2 with TRBJ2-5; TRBD1 matches at 8 bases. The CDR3 consists of 15 residues. Germline CDR1 SGHTA, CDR2 FQGNSA. V dropped 3 bases and J dropped 4; count of bases not matched to a gene: 7. The chain's CDR3 is CASSFVGQGSETQYF. As DNA, the CDR3 is TGTGCCAGCAGCTTCGTAGGACAGGGCTCAGAGACCCAGTACTTC.

This clonotype was counted at least ten times. The chain carries TRBV6-5 and TRBJ2-6; D gene unclear. Germline CDR1 is MNHEY and CDR2 is SVGAGI. V shed 4 bases and J shed 6 bases, with 13 bases lying between them. This CDR3 comprises 15 residues. CDR3 loop: CASSFDGVLANVLTF. Here the CDR3 DNA reads TGTGCCAGCAGTTTTGACGGCGTTCTGGCCAACGTCCTGACTTTC.

Many counts were recorded for this clonotype. This chain links TRBV7-7 with TRBJ2-3, with TRBD2 matching over 8 bases. This CDR3 comprises 16 residues. V shed 1 base, J shed 0 bases, and the junction held 3 bases outside the gene matches. CDR1 is SSHAT and CDR2 is FNYEAQ in the germline V gene (reference sequence). The CDR3 sequence: CASSLEAGGSTDTQYF. The CDR3 DNA is TGTGCCAGCAGCTTAGAGGCGGGGGGAAGCACAGATACGCAGTATTTT. The variable domain in full, with the rest retrieved from reference TRBV7-7 and TRBJ2-3, is GAGVSQSPRYKVTKRGQDVTLRCDPISSHATLYWYQQALGQGPEFLTYFNYEAQPDKSGLPSDRFSAERPEGSISTLTIQRTEQRDSAMYRCASSLEAGGSTDTQYFGPGTRLTVL.

As to this clonotype: One junction end does not reproduce the germline sequence, and a read error may be involved. This chain uses TRBV7-3 with TRBJ2-1; 7 nucleotides match TRBD1. Germline V gives CDR1 SGHTA, CDR2 FQGTGA. The CDR3 covers 14 residues. The CDR3 nucleotides are TGTGCCGGCAGCTCGCAGACAGGGACGAGAGAGCAGTTCTTC. It specifies CAGSSQTGTREQFF.

This chain joins TRBV5-4 and TRBJ2-7, with D perhaps matching TRBD1 (5 bases). Germline V CDR1 and CDR2: SGHNT, YYREEE (reference sequence). The CDR3 sequence is 13 residues long. Trimming took off 3 bases at V and 8 bases at J, with 15 bases between the two ends. The chain's CDR3 is CASSSVGHFQQYF. DNA for the CDR3: TGTGCCAGCAGCTCGGTCGGACACTTCCAGCAGTACTTC.

In its sample, this clonotype was seen a few times. This probably arose from a read error, given a far larger clone one base away. V usage is TRBV27 and J usage is TRBJ2-5, with 8 positions matching TRBD2. This CDR3 comprises 15 residues. Losses at the gene ends were 2 bases for V and 3 bases for J; bases not matched to a gene: 5. In germline, CDR1 is MNHEY, CDR2 SMNVEV (reference sequence). The CDR3 protein is CASSLGGRTKETQYF. The DNA of the CDR3 is TGTGCCAGCAGTTTAGGCGGGAGGACCAAAGAGACCCAGTACTTC.

The rearrangement links TRBV28 to TRBJ2-1; 9 bases fit TRBD2. Per germline, CDR1 MDHEN and CDR2 SYDVKM. Germline trimming cut 6 bases from V and 6 bases from J; bases unmatched to any gene: 3. This CDR3 is 13 amino acids long. In nucleotides, the CDR3 is TGTGCCAGCAGAGTAGCGGGAGTCAATGAGCAGTTCTTC. This gives the protein CASRVAGVNEQFF.